These 18 T cell receptor beta chains were sequenced from one sample in a study of cytomegalovirus exposure and HLA in healthy donors. The PCR ran on 60 Vbeta and 13 Jbeta primers. The method was immunoSEQ multiplex PCR; TCRdb's version includes in-frame clones alone and lacks a portion of them. The table lists some 130,000 clones, around 85% of them singletons. Sequenced: PBMCs. Receptors originate from a woman aged 25 to 39 in good health and CMV-seropositive.

The CDR3 spells CASSDFLRDKLFTYEQYF. Written as DNA, the CDR3 is TGTGCCAGCAGTGACTTTCTCCGGGACAAATTATTTACCTACGAGCAGTACTTC. The V and J genes are TRBV6-1 and TRBJ2-7; TRBD1 is a possible D gene (6 bases). Trimming took off 3 bases at V and 2 bases at J, with 23 bases between the two ends. Germline CDR1 MNHNS, CDR2 SASEGT. CDR3 size: 18 residues.

The chain joins TRBV15 to TRBJ2-7; possibly TRBD1 for D (5 bases). The CDR3 is 16 amino acids. Trimming took off 0 bases at V and 0 bases at J, with 12 bases between the two ends. Germline lookup yields CDR1 LNHNV and CDR2 YYDKDF (reference sequence). The CDR3, as DNA: TGTGCCACCAGCAGAGATCCACAGGCGAGCTCCTACGAGCAGTACTTC. Translating gives CATSRDPQASSYEQYF.

V and J are TRBV6-6 and TRBJ2-1, with 11 nucleotides matching TRBD2. V shed 6 bases, J shed 7 bases, and the junction held 8 bases outside the gene matches. Germline V gives CDR1 MNHNY, CDR2 SVGAGI (reference sequence). The CDR3 has 15 amino acids. CDR3 region: CASSPGTSGRNEQFF. The CDR3 DNA follows: TGTGCCAGCAGCCCTGGCACTAGCGGGAGAAATGAGCAGTTCTTC.

The sample holds one count of this clone. The V and J genes are TRBV6-1 and TRBJ1-6; no clear D gene. The CDR3 consists of 12 residues. V was trimmed by 7 bases and J by 8 bases, leaving 9 bases between them. Germline CDR1 MNHNS, CDR2 SASEGT. CDR3 nucleotide sequence: TGTGCCAGCAATGCAGGTTATTCACCCCTCCACTTT. Its translation: CASNAGYSPLHF.

The J gene is TRBJ2-7, the V gene TRBV6-1; 11 bases map to TRBD1. Trimming at V came to 4 bases and at J to 5 bases, leaving 4 bases not matched to a gene. The length of the CDR3 is 14 residues. CDR1 is MNHNS and CDR2 is SASEGT in the germline V gene. The CDR3 DNA sequence: TGTGCCAGCAGTGGGGACAGGGGGGGCAACGAGCAGTACTTC. It yields the protein CASSGDRGGNEQYF.

CDR3: CASSTTTGPYEQYF. DNA for the CDR3: TGTGCCAGCAGCACCACGACAGGGCCCTACGAGCAGTACTTC. V is TRBV11-2 and J is TRBJ2-7, with 7 bases identical to TRBD1. The germline V gene has CDR1 SGHAT and CDR2 FQNNGV. Losses at the gene ends were 5 bases for V and 2 bases for J; bases not matched to a gene: 6. There are 14 residues in the CDR3.

V is TRBV18 and J is TRBJ2-1, with 11 bases identical to TRBD2. Trimming cost V 3 bases and J 3 bases; bases outside gene matches: 7. Germline V gene lookup returns CDR1 KGHSH and CDR2 LQKENI. The CDR3 sequence is 17 residues long. In DNA form, the CDR3 reads TGTGCCAGCTCACCCCAACTAGCGGGAGTTATCTACAATGAGCAGTTCTTC. Its translation: CASSPQLAGVIYNEQFF. The complete variable domain, with remaining parts taken from reference TRBV18 and TRBJ2-1, reads NAGVMQNPRHLVRRRGQEARLRCSPMKGHSHVYWYRQLPEEGLKFMVYLQKENIIDESGMPKERFSAEFPKEGPSILRIQQVVRGDSAAYFCASSPQLAGVIYNEQFFGPGTRLTVL.

The chain links TRBV28 to TRBJ2-5; 9 nucleotides line up with TRBD2. The DNA end favors TRBJ2-7, so the J call may be wrong. This CDR3 is 15 amino acids long. Germline CDR1 and CDR2: MDHEN and SYDVKM. Written as DNA, the CDR3 is TGTGCCAGCAGTTTATTTGGCGGGGGGGCGTACGAGCAGTACTTC. Translated, it gives CASSLFGGGAYEQYF.

The V and J genes are TRBV2 and TRBJ2-3; D might be TRBD1 (6 bases). Germline V gene lookup returns CDR1 SNHLY and CDR2 FYNNEI. V lost 7 bases and J 6 bases, leaving 17 bases between the germline ends. The CDR3 length is 14 residues. The CDR3 sequence is CASTPQGIRDTQYF. CDR3 bases: TGTGCCAGCACCCCCCAGGGGATCAGGGATACGCAGTATTTT.

The chain employs TRBV29-1 and TRBJ2-1, with TRBD2 matching 8 bases. Germline V lookup: CDR1 SQVTM, CDR2 ANQGSEA. V was pared by 4 bases and J by 7 bases, with 9 bases of the junction left unmatched. The CDR3 extends over 14 amino acids. CDR3 nucleotide sequence: TGCAGCGTTGGCAAGCGGGGGTTTGTAAATGAGCAGTTCTTC. It specifies CSVGKRGFVNEQFF.

This rearrangement joins TRBV10-3 to TRBJ2-1; TRBD1 matches 8 bases. With V trimmed by 5 bases and J by 5 bases, 8 bases remained unmatched. The CDR3 loop spans 15 amino acids. Germline V gene lookup returns CDR1 ENHRY and CDR2 SYGVKD. The CDR3 DNA reads as TGTGCCATCAGTTCCCGGACAGGGTCCCACAATGAGCAGTTCTTC. This sequence encodes CAISSRTGSHNEQFF.

The J gene is TRBJ1-5, the V gene TRBV7-8; TRBD1 is a possible D gene (5 bases). Germline CDR1 SGHVS, CDR2 FQNEAQ. V lost 1 base and J 7 bases, leaving 14 bases between the germline ends. The CDR3 runs 15 residues. DNA of the CDR3: TGTGCCAGCAGCTTAGAGTTGCGGGGGAGCCAGCCCCAGCATTTT. Amino acids: CASSLELRGSQPQHF.

V and J are TRBV7-9 and TRBJ1-3; 7 nucleotides line up with TRBD1. Germline V gene sequence: CDR1 SEHNR, CDR2 FQNEAQ (reference sequence). The CDR3 is 15 residues long. V shed 3 bases and J 4 bases; nucleotides not matched to a gene: 6. Here the CDR3 reads CASSFDRDSGNTIYF. In DNA form, the CDR3 reads TGTGCCAGCAGCTTCGACAGGGACAGCGGAAACACCATATATTTT.

Concerning this clone: The junction departs from the called germline gene at one end, perhaps through a read error. The chain has TRBV7-9 and TRBJ1-1, with 8 bases lining up with TRBD1. CDR3 length: 12 amino acids. Germline-derived CDR1 and CDR2 are SEHNR and FQNEAQ (reference sequence). This CDR3 reads CSSSDRGTEAFF. The CDR3 DNA follows: TGTTCCAGCAGTGACAGGGGTACTGAAGCTTTCTTT. The whole variable domain, remainder taken from reference TRBV7-9 and TRBJ1-1, is DTGVSQNPRHKITKRGQNVTFRCDPISEHNRLYWYRQTLGQGPEFLTYFQNEAQLEKSRLLSDRFSAERPKGSFSTLEIQRTEQGDSAMYLCSSSDRGTEAFFGQGTRLTVV.

Concerning this clone: The germline gene is not matched at one end of the junction; a read error may be the cause. J is TRBJ2-5 and V is TRBV7-7, with 10 bases identical to TRBD1. The CDR3 covers 15 residues. From germline, CDR1 is SSHAT and CDR2 FNYEAQ (reference sequence). CDR3 coding DNA: TGTGCTAGCAGCGGGACAGGGGCTAGGGGAGAGACCCAGTACTTC. Its protein is CASSGTGARGETQYF.

The chain has TRBV30 and TRBJ2-4; 8 bases are a match to TRBD2. CDR1 and CDR2 from the germline V gene are GTSNPN and SVGIG (reference sequence). The CDR3 runs to 15 residues. The V and J ends lost 1 base and 5 bases, in that order; junction bases with no gene match: 7. The CDR3, as DNA: TGTGCCTGGAGTGGGCGGGGGGCGGTGGAAAACATTCAGTACTTC. This gives the protein CAWSGRGAVENIQYF.

The rearrangement uses TRBV2 and TRBJ1-2; perhaps TRBD1 as D (5 bases). This CDR3 contains 16 residues. Germline CDR1 SNHLY, CDR2 FYNNEI. The V gene lost 2 bases and the J gene lost 4 bases, with 17 bases spanning the gap. CDR3 nucleotide sequence: TGTGCCAGCAGTGAAATGGGGGGGGTGGATGGCTATGGCTACACCTTC. Amino acid sequence: CASSEMGGVDGYGYTF.

J is TRBJ2-7 and V is TRBV28, with TRBD2 matching 8 bases. The V and J ends lost 4 bases and 3 bases, in that order; junction bases with no gene match: 8. This CDR3 spans 15 amino acids. The V gene's germline CDR1 is MDHEN and CDR2 SYDVKM. The CDR3 spells CASSSSGGGFYEQYF. The CDR3 DNA sequence: TGTGCCAGCAGTTCTTCCGGGGGGGGATTCTACGAGCAGTACTTC.